This T cell receptor (beta chain) is drawn from a study of human thymus T cells. With respect to this clone: What it recognizes is unknown.

Study conclusions and caveats: Related research described strongly overlapping thymic repertoires in unrelated people. V and J genes seemed to be used with bias in thymic and blood repertoires.

Trimming removed 0 bases at V and 5 bases at J, with 8 bases between. CDR1 is SGHNT and CDR2 is YYREEE in the germline V gene (reference sequence). The CDR3 consists of 14 residues. The method was immunoSEQ multiplex PCR; TCRdb's version includes in-frame clones alone and lacks a portion of them. The table records roughly 130,000 clones, over 85% of them present only once. Thymic material originated from resections removed in the course of corrective heart surgery. Donors consisted of healthy Finnish infants (having corrective surgery for congenital heart defects). The rearrangement links TRBV5-4 to TRBJ1-4; D not resolved. Specimen: thymus tissue. The TCR sequence derives from a boy under three years old with a congenital heart defect but otherwise immunologically healthy. The CDR3 loop reads CASSLAGGNEKLFF. The CDR3 DNA follows: TGTGCCAGCAGCTTGGCGGGTGGGAATGAAAAACTGTTTTTT.